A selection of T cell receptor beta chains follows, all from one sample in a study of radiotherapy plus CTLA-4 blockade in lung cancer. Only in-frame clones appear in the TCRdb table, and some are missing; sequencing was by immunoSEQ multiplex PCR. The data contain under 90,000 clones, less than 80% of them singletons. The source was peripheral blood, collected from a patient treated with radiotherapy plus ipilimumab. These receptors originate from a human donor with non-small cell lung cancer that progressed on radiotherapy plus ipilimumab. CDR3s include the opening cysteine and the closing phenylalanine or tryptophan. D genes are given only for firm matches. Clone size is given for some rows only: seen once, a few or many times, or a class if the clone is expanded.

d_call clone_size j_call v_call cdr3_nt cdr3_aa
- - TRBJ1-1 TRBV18 TGTGCCAGCTCAGGAGAAATGAACACTGAAGCTTTCTTT CASSGEMNTEAFF
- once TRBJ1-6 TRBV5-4 TGTGCCAGCAGCTTAGAAGTCAGATCCTATAATTCACCCCTCCACTTT CASSLEVRSYNSPLHF
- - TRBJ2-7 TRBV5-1 TGCGCCAGCAGCCCTCCCCGGACACCTAACGAGCAGTACTTC CASSPPRTPNEQYF
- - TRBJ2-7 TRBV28 TGTGCCAGCGGTCTTTCCGCAGGGGTTTACTACGAGCAGTACTTC CASGLSAGVYYEQYF
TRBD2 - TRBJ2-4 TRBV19 TGTGCCAGTCAGAGCGGGGACGCCAAAAACATTCAGTACTTC CASQSGDAKNIQYF
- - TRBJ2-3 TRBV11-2 TGTGCCAGCACCAGGGAGGCCCTCACAGATACGCAGTATTTT CASTREALTDTQYF
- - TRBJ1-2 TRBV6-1 TGTGCCAGCAGTATCCAGGGCTACTATGGCTACACCTTC CASSIQGYYGYTF
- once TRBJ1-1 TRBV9 TGTGCCAGCAGCGTAAAACAGAACACTGAAGCTTTCTTT CASSVKQNTEAFF
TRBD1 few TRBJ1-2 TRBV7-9 TGTGCCAGCAGTCTAGGGGGACAGGGGAACTATGGCTACACCTTC CASSLGGQGNYGYTF
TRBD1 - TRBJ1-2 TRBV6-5 TGTGCCAGCAGTTCCCAGCGCCGGGACAGAGGTGGCTACACCTTC CASSSQRRDRGGYTF
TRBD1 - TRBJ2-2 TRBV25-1 TGTGCCAGCACAACAGGGGGCGCACCGAACACCGGGGAGCTGTTTTTT CASTTGGAPNTGELFF
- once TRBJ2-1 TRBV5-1 TGCGCCAGCAGCTTGGAAGTTAGCTACAATGAGCAGTTCTTC CASSLEVSYNEQFF
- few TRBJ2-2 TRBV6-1 TGTGCCAGCAGTCCCAACACCGGGGAGCTGTTTTTT CASSPNTGELFF
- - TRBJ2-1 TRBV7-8 TGTGCCAGCAGCTTAGATAGGGGCAATGAGCAGTTCTTC CASSLDRGNEQFF
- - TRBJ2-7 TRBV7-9 TGTGCCAGCAGCTTAGAGATCGCAGGGCCTTACGAGCAGTACTTC CASSLEIAGPYEQYF
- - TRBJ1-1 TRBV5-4 TGTGCCAGCAGCTTGGGCGACAGAAGGACTGAAGCTTTCTTT CASSLGDRRTEAFF
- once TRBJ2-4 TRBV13 TGTGCCAGCAGCTTTGGGGTAGCCAAAAACATTCAGTACTTC CASSFGVAKNIQYF
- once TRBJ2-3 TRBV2 TGTGCCAGCAGTGATCCTAGCACAGATACGCAGTATTTT CASSDPSTDTQYF
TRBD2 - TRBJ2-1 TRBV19 TGTGCCAGTAGTCTCCCCCCGGAAGCGGGATGGGGCGAGCAGTTCTTC CASSLPPEAGWGEQFF
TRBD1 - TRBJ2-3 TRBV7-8 TGTGCCAGCAGCTATGGGACAGGGGCCCGGCGCAATACGCAGTATTTT CASSYGTGARRNTQYF